These 17 T cell receptor beta chains came from one sample sequenced in a study of T cell changes during pregnancy in multiple sclerosis. Produced via immunoSEQ multiplex PCR; TCRdb's table is partial and in-frame only. The top ten clones hold just over 2.5% of a sample with about 55,000 clones, roughly 94% of them seen once. Sequencing used CD8+ T cells from peripheral blood mononuclear cells, obtained after pregnancy. These receptor sequences come from a female donor with multiple sclerosis, enrolled in a pregnancy study.

This clone was recorded a few times. This chain uses TRBV9 with TRBJ2-1, with TRBD2 matching 14 bases. Unmatched junction bases numbered 13, after V lost 5 bases and J lost 6 bases. Germline V gene lookup returns CDR1 SGDLS and CDR2 YYNGEE. The CDR3 is made up of 18 amino acids. CDR3 DNA: TGTGCCAGCAGTGATCCGGGACTAGCGGGAGCTCATGGCAATGAGCAGTTCTTC. Amino acids: CASSDPGLAGAHGNEQFF. Based on the CDR3 plus reference TRBV9 and TRBJ2-1, the full variable domain is DSGVTQTPKHLITATGQRVTLRCSPRSGDLSVYWYQQSLDQGLQFLIQYYNGEERAKGNILERFSAQQFPDLHSELNLSSLELGDSALYFCASSDPGLAGAHGNEQFFGPGTRLTVL.

J is TRBJ2-1 and V is TRBV7-6; tentative D call: TRBD2 (5 bases). Trimming took 5 bases from V and 3 from J, leaving 20 bases between them. The germline gives CDR1 SGHVS, CDR2 FNYEAQ. The CDR3 runs to 17 residues. CDR3 nucleotides: TGTGCCAGCAGCCAAGATTTTTCGGGAATGAACTACAATGAGCAGTTCTTC. Protein: CASSQDFSGMNYNEQFF.

The CDR3 DNA reads as TGTGCCTGGACCCTGACTAGCGCCGACAATGAGCAGTTCTTC. Protein product: CAWTLTSADNEQFF. The chain has TRBV30 and TRBJ2-1; 8 bases are shared with TRBD2. Trimming at V came to 4 bases and at J to 5 bases, leaving 7 bases not matched to a gene. The germline gives CDR1 GTSNPN, CDR2 SVGIG (reference sequence). This CDR3 region has 14 residues.

The chain is built from TRBV4-3 and TRBJ2-7; D might be TRBD1 (5 bases). This CDR3 contains 14 residues. V gave up 0 bases and J gave up 3 bases, with 9 bases separating them. The germline CDR1 and CDR2 sequences are LGHNA and YSLEER. The CDR3 DNA follows: TGCGCCAGCAGCCAAGAATCAGGGTTCTACGAGCAGTACTTC. Translating gives CASSQESGFYEQYF.

The CDR3 loop reads CASSSTGRGYTF. Here the CDR3 DNA reads TGTGCCAGCAGTTCCACAGGGCGCGGCTACACCTTC. The chain is built from TRBV27 and TRBJ1-2; D may be TRBD1 (6 bases). Trimming took 4 bases from V and 8 from J, leaving 11 bases between them. Germline-derived CDR1 and CDR2 are MNHEY and SMNVEV (reference sequence). The CDR3 consists of 12 residues.

This clone showed up just once. The chain has TRBV5-6 and TRBJ2-7, with a tentative D call TRBD1 (7 bases). Trimming left V 3 bases short and J 4 bases short, with 17 bases between. Germline CDR1 reads SGHDT; CDR2 reads YYEEEE. The CDR3 sequence is 15 residues long. The CDR3 protein is CASSSPLQGRYEQYF. CDR3 in DNA: TGTGCCAGCAGCTCCCCTCTACAGGGGAGGTACGAGCAGTACTTC.

The chain carries TRBV6-5 and TRBJ2-5; D gene ambiguous. The V gene's germline CDR1 is MNHEY and CDR2 SVGAGI. The V gene lost 7 bases and the J gene lost 4 bases, with 13 bases spanning the gap. This CDR3 region has 13 residues. CDR3 DNA sequence: TGTGCCAGCACCCTCGGCCTAGGAGAGACCCAGTACTTC. Protein: CASTLGLGETQYF.

The gene calls are TRBV19 and TRBJ2-2; D is unresolved. The length of the CDR3 is 12 residues. V lost 9 bases and J 7 bases, leaving 12 bases between the germline ends. The germline CDR1 and CDR2 sequences are LNHDA and SQIVND (reference sequence). The CDR3 sequence: CASPRSDGELFF. DNA for the CDR3: TGTGCCAGCCCTAGGTCGGACGGGGAGCTGTTTTTT.

The rearrangement joins TRBV4-1 to TRBJ2-7; possibly TRBD2 for D (6 bases). V lost 4 bases and J 0 bases, leaving 13 bases between the germline ends. Germline CDR1 is MGHRA and CDR2 is YSYEKL. The CDR3 spans 15 residues. The CDR3 DNA reads TGCGCCAGCAGCCTGCGGGACCCGAGCTCCTACGAGCAGTACTTC. It specifies CASSLRDPSSYEQYF.

The chain recombines TRBV27 with TRBJ1-1; 7 nucleotides align to TRBD1. The CDR3 length is 13 residues. Germline V lookup: CDR1 MNHEY, CDR2 SMNVEV (reference sequence). Trimming at V came to 11 bases and at J to 4 bases, leaving 10 bases not matched to a gene. This CDR3 is CAAGQTGFTEAFF. Written as DNA, the CDR3 is TGTGCCGCAGGACAGACAGGGTTCACTGAAGCTTTCTTT.

This chain uses TRBV19 with TRBJ2-1, with D tentatively TRBD2 (6 bases). The CDR3 spans 13 residues. CDR1 and CDR2 (germline): LNHDA, SQIVND (reference sequence). The ends were cut back, 7 bases at V and 8 bases at J, with 15 bases in the middle. The CDR3 bases are TGTGCCAGTAATTACGGGACTCACGATGAGCAGTTCTTC. Translating gives CASNYGTHDEQFF.

The V gene is TRBV9, the J gene TRBJ2-5, with 7 bases matching TRBD2. In germline, CDR1 is SGDLS, CDR2 YYNGEE. The CDR3 is 16 amino acids. V lost 3 bases and J lost 3; bases outside the gene matches: 11. CDR3: CASSGGASGYEETQYF. The CDR3 DNA sequence: TGTGCCAGCAGCGGAGGGGCTAGCGGTTACGAAGAGACCCAGTACTTC.

The J gene is TRBJ2-7, the V gene TRBV27; possible D gene TRBD2, 5 bases. The CDR3 consists of 15 residues. Germline V gene lookup returns CDR1 MNHEY and CDR2 SMNVEV (reference sequence). V was pared by 6 bases and J by 7 bases, with 22 bases between. The CDR3 DNA sequence: TGTGCCAGCAGGGGGAGTCTCCAGTGGATTGGGGAGCAGTACTTC. Amino acid sequence: CASRGSLQWIGEQYF.

The chain combines TRBV9 with TRBJ2-1; a weak D match, TRBD1 (7 bases). V was trimmed by 2 bases and J by 8 bases, leaving 17 bases between them. The CDR3 loop spans 15 amino acids. CDR1 is SGDLS, CDR2 YYNGEE, per germline. The CDR3, as DNA: TGTGCCAGCAGCGTGGATCGACAGGGAGGACATGAGCAGTTCTTC. It is translated as CASSVDRQGGHEQFF.

This chain links TRBV5-6 with TRBJ2-6; 10 bases line up with TRBD1. The CDR3 is 19 residues long. Trimming cost V 4 bases and J 0 bases; bases outside gene matches: 10. Germline CDR1 reads SGHDT; CDR2 reads YYEEEE. In DNA, the CDR3 is TGTGCCAGCAGCCAACGGAGGGGACAGGGGAGCTCTGGGGCCAACGTCCTGACTTTC. This sequence encodes CASSQRRGQGSSGANVLTF. The variable domain in full, with the rest retrieved from reference TRBV5-6 and TRBJ2-6, is DAGVTQSPTHLIKTRGQQVTLRCSPKSGHDTVSWYQQALGQGPQFIFQYYEEEERQRGNFPDRFSGHQFPNYSSELNVNALLLGDSALYLCASSQRRGQGSSGANVLTFGAGSRLTVL.

This clone was seen just once. The V call is TRBV7-9, the J call TRBJ2-3; 9 bases fit TRBD1. V dropped 5 bases and J dropped 2; count of bases not matched to a gene: 11. In germline, CDR1 is SEHNR, CDR2 FQNEAQ (reference sequence). CDR3 length: 17 amino acids. This CDR3 reads CASSLTGTGMYTDTQYF. The DNA for the CDR3 is TGTGCCAGCAGCCTGACCGGGACAGGGATGTACACAGATACGCAGTATTTT.

This clone was observed once. The rearrangement links TRBV27 to TRBJ1-5; D ambiguous. The germline V gene has CDR1 MNHEY and CDR2 SMNVEV (reference sequence). The CDR3 runs to 14 residues. Between the trimmed V and J ends, which lost 5 bases and 0 bases, there was a span of 8 bases. CDR3 bases: TGTGCCAGCAGTCCCCGCGATAGCAATCAGCCCCAGCATTTT. Its protein is CASSPRDSNQPQHF.